The 6 T cell receptor beta chains below were found in one sample sequenced in a study of T cell responses to AZD1222 COVID-19 vaccine. Clones were sequenced by immunoSEQ multiplex PCR, and TCRdb holds only the in-frame ones, with some missing. Among fewer than 95,000 clones, around 93% were seen once, and the ten largest hold around 8%. Sample: peripheral blood, taken 28 days after the second AZD1222 dose. Receptors originate from an adult who received the AZD1222 COVID-19 vaccine.

V is TRBV11-2 and J is TRBJ1-2; possibly TRBD1 for D (5 bases). There are 14 residues in the CDR3. The V end lost 5 bases, the J end lost 5 bases, and 15 bases lay between the germline ends. Germline V CDR1 and CDR2: SGHAT, FQNNGV. CDR3 sequence (DNA): TGTGCCAGCAGCACCCCGACAGCCCGATATGGCTACACCTTC. This encodes CASSTPTARYGYTF.

V gene TRBV6-5 combines with J gene TRBJ2-3, with D perhaps TRBD1 or TRBD2 (6 bases each). CDR3 length: 15 amino acids. Germline assignment: CDR1 MNHEY and CDR2 SVGAGI. The CDR3 DNA follows: TGTGCGTGTACCCGAATAGGGGGGCGAACAGATACGCAGTATTTT. Translating gives CACTRIGGRTDTQYF.

The chain is built from TRBV4-1 and TRBJ2-1; D perhaps matches TRBD2 (5 bases). Trimming shortened V by 4 bases and J by 0 bases, and 7 bases separated the two germline ends. The CDR3 is made up of 14 amino acids. Germline lookup yields CDR1 MGHRA and CDR2 YSYEKL. The CDR3 spells CASSPRASYNEQFF. The CDR3 DNA reads TGCGCCAGCAGCCCGCGGGCCTCCTACAATGAGCAGTTCTTC.

This clone came up once. The rearrangement links TRBV11-1 to TRBJ1-5; 7 nucleotides agree with TRBD1. The trim removed 1 base at V and 6 bases at J, leaving 3 bases unmatched. The CDR3 spans 14 residues. CDR1 and CDR2 (germline): SGHAT, FQDESV (reference sequence). CDR3 region: CASSLVRGGQPQHF. In DNA, the CDR3 is TGTGCCAGCAGCTTAGTCAGGGGGGGTCAGCCCCAGCATTTT.

This chain joins TRBV5-1 and TRBJ2-1; D could derive from TRBD1 or TRBD2 (5 bases each). Germline CDR1 reads SGHRS; CDR2 reads YFSETQ. The CDR3 has 16 residues. The ends were cut back, 4 bases at V and 6 bases at J, with 20 bases in the middle. CDR3 in DNA: TGCGCCAGCAGCATTACCGGGACCAGCGGCATCAATGAGCAGTTCTTC. Protein: CASSITGTSGINEQFF.

As to this clone: The same CDR3 also results from other DNA sequences found in this sample. V gene TRBV4-1 combines with J gene TRBJ2-7; 7 bases map to TRBD2. The V gene end was trimmed by 3 bases and the J gene end by 0 bases; junction bases not matched to a gene: 2. Germline CDR1 reads MGHRA; CDR2 reads YSYEKL. CDR3 length: 14 residues. CDR3 residues: CASSHPSGSYEQYF. The CDR3 nucleotides are TGCGCCAGCAGCCACCCTAGCGGCTCCTACGAGCAGTACTTC.